One T cell receptor beta chain is described in this entry. The antigen is undetermined. The data were obtained in a study of T cells after yellow fever vaccination. Study-level results: Secondary responses were weaker yet peaked faster, day 5 versus 15. Contaminating bulk clonotypes could be abundant in FACS-sorted repertoires.

This CDR3 has 15 residues. V was cut by 4 bases and J by 3 bases, with 13 bases left in between. Germline CDR1 is MNHEY and CDR2 is SVGAGI. A process of 5'RACE template switching, which added a universal primer site and UMIs, was used to make TCR cDNA. Each CDR3 protein is one row after TCRdb ran MiXCR on the 5' RACE reads. This repertoire shows around 340,000 distinct CDR3 sequences, about 8.7% found once; its top ten account for more than 15%. The chain recombines TRBV6-5 with TRBJ2-1; possibly TRBD1 for D (8 bases). The receptor comes from a man between 18 and 35 years old who received the YFV17D yellow fever vaccine. Material: PBMCs, obtained on the day of the first yellow fever vaccination. In nucleotides, the CDR3 is TGTGCCAGCAGTTCGGACAGGGACTACTACAATGAGCAGTTCTTC. Protein product: CASSSDRDYYNEQFF.